This passage covers 21 T cell receptor beta chains from one sample sequenced in a study of cytomegalovirus exposure and HLA in healthy donors. PCR amplification relied on 60 Vbeta primers (plus 13 Jbeta primers). Profiled with immunoSEQ multiplex PCR; TCRdb holds only in-frame clones, not every one. The sample includes approximately 150,000 clones, just under 75% of them seen just once. Specimen: PBMCs. The source is a woman younger than 30 in good health and CMV-seronegative.

The chain uses TRBV9 and TRBJ2-1; 7 nucleotides agree with TRBD2. This CDR3 region has 19 residues. Per the germline V gene, CDR1 is SGDLS and CDR2 is YYNGEE. V lost 4 bases, J lost 7 bases, and 23 bases stayed unmatched. DNA for the CDR3: TGTGCCAGCAGCCCCCAGCCCACACCGGCTAGCGGTCGTGCAAATGAGCAGTTCTTC. This encodes CASSPQPTPASGRANEQFF.

The chain recombines TRBV29-1 with TRBJ1-1; perhaps TRBD1 as D (5 bases). Between the trimmed V and J ends, which lost 4 bases and 0 bases, there was a span of 18 bases. Germline lookup yields CDR1 SQVTM and CDR2 ANQGSEA. The CDR3 length is 16 residues. CDR3 protein: CSVAKSGTPMNTEAFF. DNA for the CDR3: TGCAGCGTTGCCAAAAGCGGGACCCCGATGAACACTGAAGCTTTCTTT. Based on the CDR3 plus reference TRBV29-1 and TRBJ1-1, the full variable domain is SAVISQKPSRDICQRGTSLTIQCQVDSQVTMMFWYRQQPGQSLTLIATANQGSEATYESGFVIDKFPISRPNLTFSTLTVSNMSPEDSSIYLCSVAKSGTPMNTEAFFGQGTRLTVV.

The genes are TRBV5-1 and TRBJ2-3; tentative D call: TRBD2 (5 bases). This CDR3 is 15 amino acids long. Germline CDR1 and CDR2: SGHRS and YFSETQ. V was pared by 0 bases and J by 3 bases, with 11 bases between. This chain's CDR3 is CASSLDGVGTDTQYF. CDR3 nucleotide sequence: TGCGCCAGCAGCTTGGACGGGGTAGGAACAGATACGCAGTATTTT.

The chain employs TRBV28 and TRBJ1-6; D perhaps matches TRBD1 (5 bases). The CDR3 runs to 14 residues. The germline V gene encodes CDR1 MDHEN and CDR2 SYDVKM. V gave up 4 bases and J gave up 14 bases, with 18 bases separating them. The CDR3 is CASSSKLQGGTLHF. The CDR3 DNA follows: TGTGCCAGCAGTTCTAAGCTCCAGGGTGGAACCCTCCACTTT.

The chain carries TRBV6-6 and TRBJ1-5, with no clear D. The V end lost 5 bases, the J end lost 5 bases, and 7 bases lay between the germline ends. Germline lookup yields CDR1 MNHNY and CDR2 SVGAGI (reference sequence). This CDR3 has 12 residues. The CDR3 region has the DNA TGTGCCAGCAGTGGCGGAGATCAGCCCCAGCATTTT. Its protein is CASSGGDQPQHF.

This clone was picked up a small number of times. This chain uses TRBV5-5 with TRBJ1-5; no reliable D call. Trimming took off 0 bases at V and 8 bases at J, with 6 bases between the two ends. CDR3 length equals 12 residues. The germline CDR1 and CDR2 sequences are SGHKS and YYEKEE (reference sequence). This CDR3 is CASSLEGEPQHF. As DNA, the CDR3 is TGTGCCAGCAGCTTGGAGGGAGAGCCCCAGCATTTT.

The chain is built from TRBV29-1 and TRBJ2-1; 8 nucleotides line up with TRBD2. CDR3 length: 15 residues. Germline loops: CDR1 SQVTM, CDR2 ANQGSEA. The junction had 9 bases not matched to a gene; V was cut back by 5 bases and J by 3 bases. The CDR3 is CSVTSGTSDYNEQFF. The CDR3 DNA reads TGCAGCGTTACGTCCGGGACTAGTGACTACAATGAGCAGTTCTTC.

The chain links TRBV15 to TRBJ1-2; no firm D call. Trimming left V 3 bases short and J 4 bases short, with 18 bases between. The CDR3 sequence is 16 residues long. The germline CDR1 and CDR2 sequences are LNHNV and YYDKDF (reference sequence). The CDR3: CATSSSPKGGGYGYTF. The CDR3 DNA follows: TGTGCCACCAGCAGCTCACCAAAGGGCGGAGGCTATGGCTACACCTTC. The full variable domain, with the rest looked up from reference TRBV15 and TRBJ1-2, is DAMVIQNPRYQVTQFGKPVTLSCSQTLNHNVMYWYQQKSSQAPKLLFHYYDKDFNNEADTPDNFQSRRPNTSFCFLDIRSPGLGDTAMYLCATSSSPKGGGYGYTFGSGTRLTVV.

A note on this clone: Other DNA sequences in the sample encode the same CDR3. The chain is built from TRBV5-1 and TRBJ1-5; possibly TRBD1 for D (5 bases). CDR1 and CDR2 (germline): SGHRS, YFSETQ. The length of the CDR3 is 15 residues. Trimming took 2 bases from V and 0 from J, leaving 9 bases between them. The CDR3 protein is CASSLWGDSNQPQHF. Here the CDR3 DNA reads TGCGCCAGCAGCTTATGGGGGGATAGCAATCAGCCCCAGCATTTT.

This clone was seen just once. The V and J genes are TRBV5-6 and TRBJ1-1, with D possibly TRBD1 on 6 matching bases. The CDR3 consists of 16 residues. The V end lost 3 bases, the J end lost 1 base, and 16 bases lay between the germline ends. Germline-derived CDR1 and CDR2 are SGHDT and YYEEEE. CDR3 DNA sequence: TGTGCCAGCAGCTATATTTCCGGGACACCGAACACTGAAGCTTTCTTT. Encoded protein: CASSYISGTPNTEAFF.

The chain combines TRBV6-1 with TRBJ1-4; maybe TRBD1 (5 bases). CDR3 length equals 18 residues. V was shortened by 2 bases and J by 4 bases, with 20 bases between the two germline ends. Germline CDR1 is MNHNS and CDR2 is SASEGT. The CDR3: CASSESAAGLGYNEKLFF. The CDR3 DNA reads as TGTGCCAGCAGTGAAAGCGCGGCAGGGCTGGGATATAATGAAAAACTGTTTTTT.

The chain joins TRBV5-1 to TRBJ2-1; D possibly corresponds to TRBD2 (6 bases). The V gene's germline CDR1 is SGHRS and CDR2 YFSETQ. The CDR3 is made up of 15 amino acids. Between the trimmed V and J ends, which lost 4 bases and 8 bases, there was a span of 19 bases. In DNA, the CDR3 is TGCGCCAGCAGCGAGGGACTGCCGGGGCTATATGAGCAGTTCTTC. The encoded protein is CASSEGLPGLYEQFF.

V and J are TRBV28 and TRBJ1-1; 10 nucleotides agree with TRBD1. The CDR3 has 13 residues. The V segment lost 11 bases and the J segment 6 bases; nucleotides outside the gene matches: 9. Germline CDR1 MDHEN, CDR2 SYDVKM. DNA of the CDR3: TGTGCCGGTTCGGGACAGGGGCTCGCTGAAGCTTTCTTT. Encoded protein: CAGSGQGLAEAFF.

The V gene is TRBV5-4, the J gene TRBJ1-3, with 7 nucleotides matching TRBD1. CDR1 is SGHNT and CDR2 is YYREEE in the germline V gene (reference sequence). V lost 0 bases and J lost 6; bases outside the gene matches: 9. CDR3 length equals 16 residues. In DNA, the CDR3 is TGTGCCAGCAGCTTGGGCGGGACAGAGAGAAAAAACACCATATATTTT. This encodes CASSLGGTERKNTIYF. The full variable domain, its missing parts supplied by reference TRBV5-4 and TRBJ1-3, is ETGVTQSPTHLIKTRGQQVTLRCSSQSGHNTVSWYQQALGQGPQFIFQYYREEENGRGNFPPRFSGLQFPNYSSELNVNALELDDSALYLCASSLGGTERKNTIYFGEGSWLTVV.

CDR3 sequence (DNA): TGTGCCAGCAGTTACGGACAGGGATGGGACGAGCAGTACTTC. Encoded protein: CASSYGQGWDEQYF. The V and J genes are TRBV6-5 and TRBJ2-7, with TRBD1 identical over 8 bases. Trimming cost V 2 bases and J 5 bases; bases outside gene matches: 5. Per the germline V gene, CDR1 is MNHEY and CDR2 is SVGAGI. This CDR3 has 14 amino acids.

V gene TRBV2 combines with J gene TRBJ1-1; no reliable D call. Per the germline V gene, CDR1 is SNHLY and CDR2 is FYNNEI. V lost 2 bases to trimming and J lost 0 bases, with 13 bases between them. The CDR3 contains 16 residues. DNA for the CDR3: TGTGCCAGCAGTGAATGGGTGGCGGGGTTGAACACTGAAGCTTTCTTT. Translation gives CASSEWVAGLNTEAFF.

J is TRBJ1-1 and V is TRBV5-4; D unresolved. The V gene lost 6 bases and the J gene lost 1 base, with 10 bases spanning the gap. In germline, CDR1 is SGHNT, CDR2 YYREEE (reference sequence). This CDR3 contains 13 residues. The CDR3 DNA follows: TGTGCCAGCAAGGACGGGAGGAACACTGAAGCTTTCTTT. The encoded protein is CASKDGRNTEAFF.

The rearrangement links TRBV5-4 to TRBJ2-7, with TRBD2 matching over 10 bases. J gave up 4 bases and V 4 bases, and 8 bases lay outside the gene matches. Germline V CDR1 and CDR2: SGHNT, YYREEE (reference sequence). This CDR3 comprises 15 residues. As DNA, the CDR3 is TGTGCCAGCAGCGGGAGGACTAGCGGTGGGTACGAGCAGTACTTC. Amino acids: CASSGRTSGGYEQYF.

This clone occurred once. The chain links TRBV5-4 to TRBJ2-5, with 9 bases lining up with TRBD2. There are 14 residues in the CDR3. Germline CDR1 is SGHNT and CDR2 is YYREEE (reference sequence). J gave up 5 bases and V 2 bases, and 4 bases lay outside the gene matches. The CDR3 region has the DNA TGTGCCAGCAGCTTATATAGCGGGAGCGAGACCCAGTACTTC. It encodes CASSLYSGSETQYF.

This clone occurred once. V gene TRBV4-1 combines with J gene TRBJ2-7, with TRBD2 matching over 13 bases. With V trimmed by 4 bases and J by 6 bases, 9 bases remained unmatched. The CDR3 sequence is 16 residues long. Germline V CDR1 and CDR2: MGHRA, YSYEKL. Written as DNA, the CDR3 is TGCGCCAGCAGCCCGACTAGCGGGGGGTTGTCAAGCGAGCAGTACTTC. It encodes CASSPTSGGLSSEQYF.

This clone was seen more than once but under ten times. The J gene is TRBJ2-1, the V gene TRBV6-1, with D possibly TRBD1 on 6 matching bases. Trimming stripped 7 bases from V and 12 bases from J, with 19 bases between. The CDR3 runs 13 residues. Germline V gene lookup returns CDR1 MNHNS and CDR2 SASEGT. The CDR3 here is CASKPKPGHGQFF. CDR3 bases: TGTGCCAGCAAGCCCAAACCGGGACACGGGCAGTTCTTC.